Listed below are T cell receptor beta chains from one sample, sequenced in a study of blood T cell repertoires in COVID-19. Repertoires were generated with immunoSEQ multiplex PCR, while TCRdb's copy carries only in-frame clones and drops some. Found here are 12,000 or so clones, roughly four fifths of them singletons; the top ten hold just under 45%. Sample: peripheral blood. Receptors originate from a man older than 75 with acute or convalescent COVID-19. The CDR3 runs from the conserved cysteine through the conserved F or W. The D gene is left open where the match is weak. Size tells how often a clone was seen (once, few, many) or the class of an expanded clone, and some rows leave it out.

V gene: TRBV6-2/TRBV6-3; D gene: .; J gene: TRBJ1-6; clone size: few; CDR3 DNA: TGTGCCAGCAGTTCCCAGGGGCCCTCGGGCCTCCACTTT; CDR3 protein: CASSSQGPSGLHF
V gene: TRBV2; D gene: .; J gene: TRBJ2-7; clone size: .; CDR3 DNA: TGTGCCAGCAGCGCAGGGTCTGTGCAGTACTTC; CDR3 protein: CASSAGSVQYF
V gene: TRBV10-3; D gene: TRBD1; J gene: TRBJ2-7; clone size: .; CDR3 DNA: TGTGCCATCAGAAGGGACAGCAACTACGAGCAGTACTTC; CDR3 protein: CAIRRDSNYEQYF
V gene: TRBV5-1; D gene: .; J gene: TRBJ1-1; clone size: .; CDR3 DNA: TGCGCCAGCAGCTTGGCCGCGGAGAACACTGAAGCTTTCTTT; CDR3 protein: CASSLAAENTEAFF
V gene: TRBV18; D gene: .; J gene: TRBJ2-5; clone size: .; CDR3 DNA: TGTGCCAGCTCATCGAGACTCACCGCCTCCCAAGAGACCCAGTACTTC; CDR3 protein: CASSSRLTASQETQYF
V gene: TRBV9; D gene: TRBD2; J gene: TRBJ2-5; clone size: .; CDR3 DNA: TGTGCCAGCAGCTCCAGCGGGGGACGAGAGACCCAGTACTTC; CDR3 protein: CASSSSGGRETQYF
V gene: TRBV28; D gene: TRBD1; J gene: TRBJ2-4; clone size: .; CDR3 DNA: TGTGCCAGCAGTTTATGGGGACAGGGGAGCAAAAACATTCAGTACTTC; CDR3 protein: CASSLWGQGSKNIQYF
V gene: TRBV5-1; D gene: TRBD1; J gene: TRBJ2-1; clone size: .; CDR3 DNA: TGCGCCAGCAGCTTGAGGGCCATAGCCCCCGCAGGGGGTGGGGATGAGCAGTTCTTC; CDR3 protein: CASSLRAIAPAGGGDEQFF
V gene: TRBV21-1; D gene: .; J gene: TRBJ1-1; clone size: .; CDR3 DNA: TGTGCCAGCAGCACCCCCAAGCCCGGGACAGGGTCTGATGGCACTGAAGCTTTCTTT; CDR3 protein: CASSTPKPGTGSDGTEAFF
V gene: TRBV5-1; D gene: .; J gene: TRBJ1-6; clone size: .; CDR3 DNA: TGCGCCAGCAGCTTCGGACAGACAGATTCACCCCTCCACTTT; CDR3 protein: CASSFGQTDSPLHF
V gene: TRBV7-9; D gene: TRBD1; J gene: TRBJ1-2; clone size: .; CDR3 DNA: TGTGCCAGCAGCTCGATAAGACAGGGGAACTATGGCTACACCTTC; CDR3 protein: CASSSIRQGNYGYTF
V gene: TRBV6-2/TRBV6-3; D gene: TRBD2; J gene: TRBJ2-3; clone size: .; CDR3 DNA: TGTGCCAGCAGTTACAAACGGACTAGCGGGGGAGATACGCAGTATTTT; CDR3 protein: CASSYKRTSGGDTQYF
V gene: TRBV7-6; D gene: .; J gene: TRBJ2-4; clone size: .; CDR3 DNA: TGTGCCAGCAGCTTAGGGGCAGGGAAGAACATTCAGTACTTC; CDR3 protein: CASSLGAGKNIQYF
V gene: TRBV27; D gene: TRBD1; J gene: TRBJ2-3; clone size: .; CDR3 DNA: TGTGCCAGCACCTCGACAGGGGACTCAGATACGCAGTATTTT; CDR3 protein: CASTSTGDSDTQYF
V gene: TRBV13; D gene: .; J gene: TRBJ2-5; clone size: .; CDR3 DNA: TGTGCCAGCAGCTTTGACACAAAAGAGACCCAGTACTTC; CDR3 protein: CASSFDTKETQYF